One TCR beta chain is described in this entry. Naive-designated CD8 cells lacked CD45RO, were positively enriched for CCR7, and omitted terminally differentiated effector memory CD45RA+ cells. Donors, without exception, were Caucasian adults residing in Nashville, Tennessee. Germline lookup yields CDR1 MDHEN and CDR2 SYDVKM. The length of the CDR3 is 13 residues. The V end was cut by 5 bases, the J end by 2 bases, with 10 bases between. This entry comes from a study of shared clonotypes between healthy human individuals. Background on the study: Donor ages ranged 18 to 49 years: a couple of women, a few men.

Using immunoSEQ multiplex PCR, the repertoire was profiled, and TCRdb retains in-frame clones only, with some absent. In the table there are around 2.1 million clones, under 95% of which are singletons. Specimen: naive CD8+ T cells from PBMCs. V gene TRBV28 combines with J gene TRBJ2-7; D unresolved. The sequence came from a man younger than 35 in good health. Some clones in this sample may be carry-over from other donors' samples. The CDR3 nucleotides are TGTGCCAGCAGTCCATACGACCCCTACGAGCAGTACTTC. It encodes CASSPYDPYEQYF.